The 32 T cell receptor beta chains in this list originate from one sample, sequenced in a study of technical replicates of blood from a handful of donors (TCRdb year 2017). The library was obtained by the immunoSEQ multiplex PCR assay. As stored in TCRdb, this immuneACCESS dataset retains in-frame rearrangements with V and J assigned. A fraction of the clones does not appear; measured against another copy, unresolved V genes explain less than half of the discrepancy, and the remainder lacks a known reason. This sample comprises about 75,000 clones, nearly 98% of them detected only once. Together, the top ten hold approximately 0.18% of the sample. Sequencing used T cells isolated from PBMCs. The receptors here all came from a human donor in good health.

V usage is TRBV5-1 and J usage is TRBJ1-3; 7 bases are a match to TRBD1. Germline loops: CDR1 SGHRS, CDR2 YFSETQ. The V and J ends lost 2 bases and 7 bases, in that order; junction bases with no gene match: 15. There are 17 residues in the CDR3. The CDR3 bases are TGCGCCAGCAGCTTTTCCGGTACTCGCACAGGGGCGAACACCATATATTTT. It codes for CASSFSGTRTGANTIYF. Supplemented by reference TRBV5-1 and TRBJ1-3, the full variable domain reads KAGVTQTPRYLIKTRGQQVTLSCSPISGHRSVSWYQQTPGQGLQFLFEYFSETQRNKGNFPGRFSGRQFSNSRSEMNVSTLELGDSALYLCASSFSGTRTGANTIYFGEGSWLTVV.

The chain carries TRBV10-3 and TRBJ1-2; 8 nucleotides agree with TRBD1. The germline V gene encodes CDR1 ENHRY and CDR2 SYGVKD. J lost 5 bases, V lost 6 bases, and 11 bases had no gene match. This CDR3 has 15 amino acids. The CDR3 sequence is CAIRTGRQGPYGYTF. The CDR3 region has the DNA TGTGCCATCAGGACGGGCCGACAGGGGCCATATGGCTACACCTTC.

The J gene is TRBJ1-1, the V gene TRBV7-6, with 8 bases identical to TRBD1. This CDR3 has 15 residues. Trimming at V came to 5 bases and at J to 6 bases, leaving 11 bases not matched to a gene. The germline V gene has CDR1 SGHVS and CDR2 FNYEAQ. The CDR3 bases are TGTGCCAGCAGCCACGAGAGGACAGGGACGGCTGAAGCTTTCTTT. It is translated as CASSHERTGTAEAFF.

V and J are TRBV6-5 and TRBJ2-7; D is perhaps TRBD1 (5 bases). Germline assignment: CDR1 MNHEY and CDR2 SVGAGI. V dropped 5 bases and J dropped 0 bases, with 11 bases sitting between them. This CDR3 region has 14 residues. The CDR3 DNA is TGTGCCAGCAGTACCCGACAGTCCTCCTACGAGCAGTACTTC. This codes for CASSTRQSSYEQYF.

This chain joins TRBV6-6 and TRBJ2-7, with D perhaps matching TRBD2 (5 bases). CDR1 MNHNY and CDR2 SVGAGI come from the germline V gene (reference sequence). The CDR3 totals 13 residues. V was shortened by 4 bases and J by 4 bases, with 11 bases between the two germline ends. For the CDR3, the DNA is TGTGCCAGCAGTTCCCCTAGCCAGTACGAGCAGTACTTC. Translating gives CASSSPSQYEQYF.

The V call is TRBV7-8, the J call TRBJ2-7; no definite D call. Trimming took off 1 base at V and 3 bases at J, with 4 bases between the two ends. This CDR3 has 12 residues. Germline V CDR1 and CDR2: SGHVS, FQNEAQ. The CDR3 nucleotides are TGTGCCAGCAGCTTAGTCTTCTACGAGCAGTACTTC. Translation gives CASSLVFYEQYF. The full variable domain, in which reference TRBV7-8 and TRBJ2-7 provide the parts outside the CDR3, is GAGVSQSPRYKVAKRGQDVALRCDPISGHVSLFWYQQALGQGPEFLTYFQNEAQLDKSGLPSDRFFAERPEGSVSTLKIQRTQQEDSAVYLCASSLVFYEQYFGPGTRLTVT.

This rearrangement joins TRBV30 to TRBJ2-7; D is undetermined. There are 11 residues in the CDR3. V was clipped by 5 bases and J by 3 bases, with 8 bases between them. Per germline, CDR1 GTSNPN and CDR2 SVGIG (reference sequence). Here the CDR3 DNA reads TGTGCCTGGGGCACGCTCTACGAGCAGTACTTC. It is translated as CAWGTLYEQYF.

The chain combines TRBV30 with TRBJ1-5; D is ambiguous. The CDR3 is made up of 14 amino acids. Germline assignment: CDR1 GTSNPN and CDR2 SVGIG (reference sequence). V was pared by 2 bases and J by 4 bases, with 12 bases between. The CDR3 protein is CAWSRQVGNQPQHF. In nucleotides, the CDR3 is TGTGCCTGGAGTCGGCAGGTCGGTAATCAGCCCCAGCATTTT.

The chain employs TRBV6-5 and TRBJ2-1; D is unclear. The CDR3 is 15 amino acids. V lost 0 bases and J 0 bases, leaving 6 bases between the germline ends. Per the germline V gene, CDR1 is MNHEY and CDR2 is SVGAGI. The DNA for the CDR3 is TGTGCCAGCAGTTACTCCGTAAACTCCTACAATGAGCAGTTCTTC. Its translation: CASSYSVNSYNEQFF.

The chain has TRBV28 and TRBJ1-5; 8 nucleotides align to TRBD1. CDR1 and CDR2 (germline): MDHEN, SYDVKM. The CDR3 has 16 residues. With V trimmed by 5 bases and J by 5 bases, 11 bases remained unmatched. CDR3 loop: CASSQGAGGDDQPQHF. CDR3 DNA sequence: TGTGCCAGCAGTCAGGGGGCTGGGGGTGACGATCAGCCCCAGCATTTT.

This chain links TRBV28 with TRBJ1-2; TRBD1 matches at 12 bases. The V gene's germline CDR1 is MDHEN and CDR2 SYDVKM. With V trimmed by 6 bases and J by 8 bases, 7 bases remained unmatched. The CDR3 is made up of 14 amino acids. DNA of the CDR3: TGTGCCAGCAGGGCGGGACAGGGGGCGCGGGGCTACACCTTC. This codes for CASRAGQGARGYTF.

The rearrangement uses TRBV4-2 and TRBJ2-2, with TRBD2 matching over 12 bases. This CDR3 is 17 amino acids long. Germline CDR1 LGHNA, CDR2 YNFKEQ. Unmatched junction bases numbered 2, after V lost 0 bases and J lost 3 bases. CDR3 nucleotide sequence: TGTGCCAGCAGCCAAGAGACTAGCGGGGGATACACCGGGGAGCTGTTTTTT. As protein: CASSQETSGGYTGELFF.

Here the CDR3 reads CASSLFRDMTSYEQYF. In DNA form, the CDR3 reads TGCGCCAGCAGCTTGTTCCGGGACATGACCTCCTACGAGCAGTACTTC. J is TRBJ2-7 and V is TRBV5-1; maybe TRBD1 (6 bases). The germline gives CDR1 SGHRS, CDR2 YFSETQ. The CDR3 spans 16 residues. The V end was cut by 1 base, the J end by 0 bases, with 14 bases between.

This clone was recorded once. The rearrangement uses TRBV4-1 and TRBJ2-7; a possible D gene is TRBD2 (5 bases). The CDR3 extends over 19 amino acids. Germline V gene lookup returns CDR1 MGHRA and CDR2 YSYEKL. Trimming left V 1 base short and J 6 bases short, with 28 bases between. For the CDR3, the DNA is TGCGCCAGCAGCCAAGCTCCCCCGGCCGCGAGGGTGATGACTATCGAGCAGTACTTC. Amino acid sequence: CASSQAPPAARVMTIEQYF.

V gene TRBV11-1 combines with J gene TRBJ2-1; the match to TRBD2 covers 7 bases. The V and J ends lost 1 base and 2 bases, in that order; junction bases with no gene match: 11. The germline gives CDR1 SGHAT, CDR2 FQDESV (reference sequence). The CDR3 is 18 amino acids. CDR3: CASSLDVAGERTYNEQFF. CDR3 in DNA: TGTGCCAGCAGCTTAGATGTGGCGGGGGAACGGACCTACAATGAGCAGTTCTTC.

The V call is TRBV7-2, the J call TRBJ1-2, with a possible D match to TRBD1 (5 bases). The CDR3 length is 16 residues. The germline V gene has CDR1 SGHTA and CDR2 FQGNSA. V shed 6 bases and J shed 8 bases, with 25 bases lying between them. The CDR3 DNA reads as TGTGCCAGCAGGGCGACGCGGACAATTACCCTCTACGGCTACACCTTC. This translates into CASRATRTITLYGYTF.

This sequence joins TRBV11-2 and TRBJ1-1, with D perhaps TRBD1 (5 bases). The V end lost 5 bases, the J end lost 0 bases, and 16 bases lay between the germline ends. The CDR3 covers 16 residues. CDR1 and CDR2 from the germline V gene are SGHAT and FQNNGV. The CDR3 spells CASSVSGEMLNTEAFF. In DNA form, the CDR3 reads TGTGCCAGCAGCGTCTCGGGGGAGATGCTGAACACTGAAGCTTTCTTT.

This chain links TRBV9 with TRBJ1-1; 11 bases fit TRBD1. Germline V CDR1 and CDR2: SGDLS, YYNGEE. This CDR3 spans 18 amino acids. V was clipped by 4 bases and J by 1 base; unmatched bases: 12. CDR3 sequence: CASSSRTGGWFSNTEAFF. The CDR3 DNA reads TGTGCCAGCAGCTCGCGGACAGGGGGCTGGTTTTCGAACACTGAAGCTTTCTTT.

This CDR3 is CASSLLIAGGEETQYF. CDR3 bases: TGTGCCAGCAGTCTACTTATAGCGGGGGGCGAAGAGACCCAGTACTTC. The J gene is TRBJ2-5, the V gene TRBV13; 10 positions match TRBD2. Trimming took 6 bases from V and 3 from J; bases not matched to a gene: 10. Germline V gene lookup returns CDR1 PRHDT and CDR2 FYEKMQ (reference sequence). CDR3 length equals 16 residues.

The chain uses TRBV2 and TRBJ1-2; TRBD1 is a possible D gene (5 bases). V lost 6 bases to trimming and J lost 4 bases, with 15 bases between them. In germline, CDR1 is SNHLY, CDR2 FYNNEI. The CDR3 spans 14 residues. CDR3 DNA: TGTGCCAGCAGGGCGGGGACGGAGTCCTATGGCTACACCTTC. Translated, it gives CASRAGTESYGYTF.

The chain recombines TRBV27 with TRBJ1-6; 9 nucleotides line up with TRBD1. CDR3 size: 17 residues. J lost 2 bases, V lost 2 bases, and 4 bases had no gene match. Germline V lookup: CDR1 MNHEY, CDR2 SMNVEV (reference sequence). CDR3: CASSLGNRGPYNSPLHF. The DNA for the CDR3 is TGTGCCAGCAGTTTAGGAAACAGGGGGCCCTATAATTCACCCCTCCACTTT.

J is TRBJ1-5 and V is TRBV18, with a tentative D call TRBD1 (5 bases). Trimming removed 3 bases at V and 6 bases at J, with 9 bases between. Germline V gene sequence: CDR1 KGHSH, CDR2 LQKENI. CDR3 length: 13 amino acids. CDR3 region: CASSPGGTQPQHF. CDR3 DNA: TGTGCCAGCTCACCGGGCGGGACTCAGCCCCAGCATTTT. The full variable domain, with the rest looked up from reference TRBV18 and TRBJ1-5, is NAGVMQNPRHLVRRRGQEARLRCSPMKGHSHVYWYRQLPEEGLKFMVYLQKENIIDESGMPKERFSAEFPKEGPSILRIQQVVRGDSAAYFCASSPGGTQPQHFGDGTRLSIL.

The chain couples TRBV7-3 to TRBJ2-7, with TRBD1 matching over 8 bases. In germline, CDR1 is SGHTA, CDR2 FQGTGA. V gave up 5 bases and J gave up 5 bases; unmatched junction bases: 8. CDR3 length: 14 amino acids. This CDR3 reads CASSRTGISDEQYF. DNA of the CDR3: TGTGCCAGCAGCCGGACAGGGATTAGCGACGAGCAGTACTTC.

This rearrangement joins TRBV4-1 to TRBJ2-5, with 8 bases identical to TRBD1. Trimming cost V 3 bases and J 4 bases; bases outside gene matches: 10. Germline-derived CDR1 and CDR2 are MGHRA and YSYEKL. This CDR3 comprises 16 residues. CDR3 residues: CASSQKTGVGRETQYF. The CDR3 bases are TGCGCCAGCAGCCAGAAGACAGGGGTGGGGAGAGAGACCCAGTACTTC.

J is TRBJ2-7 and V is TRBV19, with 8 bases lining up with TRBD2. Germline values: CDR1 LNHDA, CDR2 SQIVND (reference sequence). V lost 5 bases and J lost 7; bases outside the gene matches: 10. The CDR3 totals 14 residues. CDR3 residues: CASSPKSGGQEQYF. CDR3 sequence (DNA): TGTGCCAGTAGTCCCAAAAGCGGGGGTCAGGAGCAGTACTTC.

V usage is TRBV6-6 and J usage is TRBJ2-7, with 8 bases fitting TRBD2. J lost 7 bases, V lost 6 bases, and 8 bases had no gene match. The CDR3 has 13 residues. Germline CDR1 MNHNY, CDR2 SVGAGI (reference sequence). The CDR3 nucleotides read TGTGCCAGCAGACCCGGACTAGCCCCAGAGCAGTACTTC. The encoded protein is CASRPGLAPEQYF.

This rearrangement joins TRBV4-1 to TRBJ2-3, with unresolved D. Germline CDR1 and CDR2: MGHRA and YSYEKL. This CDR3 is built from 18 residues. V lost 1 base to trimming and J lost 0 bases, with 17 bases between them. The DNA of the CDR3 is TGCGCCAGCAGCCAAGTTCCGTCCAGCGTCCTTAGCACAGATACGCAGTATTTT. It specifies CASSQVPSSVLSTDTQYF.

The chain recombines TRBV4-1 with TRBJ2-7; 13 positions match TRBD2. The V gene end was trimmed by 0 bases and the J gene end by 4 bases; junction bases not matched to a gene: 0. The CDR3 has 15 residues. Germline V lookup: CDR1 MGHRA, CDR2 YSYEKL. The CDR3 protein is CASSQETSGRYEQYF. The CDR3, as DNA: TGCGCCAGCAGCCAAGAGACTAGCGGGAGGTACGAGCAGTACTTC.

The chain has TRBV2 and TRBJ2-7, with TRBD1 matching 9 bases. V lost 6 bases and J lost 1; bases outside the gene matches: 10. Germline CDR1 is SNHLY and CDR2 is FYNNEI. The CDR3 is made up of 16 amino acids. CDR3 sequence (DNA): TGTGCCAGCAGCGGAATGGGACAGGGCAAATCCTACGAGCAGTACTTC. Amino acid sequence: CASSGMGQGKSYEQYF.

This chain connects TRBV10-3 to TRBJ1-2, with D possibly matching TRBD1 (6 bases). The CDR3 extends over 13 amino acids. V lost 6 bases and J lost 10, with 18 bases in between. CDR1 is ENHRY and CDR2 is SYGVKD in the germline V gene. The CDR3: CAIRERTEFTYTF. CDR3 bases: TGTGCCATCAGGGAGCGGACAGAGTTCACCTACACCTTC.

The chain employs TRBV30 and TRBJ2-7, with D perhaps matching TRBD1 (6 bases). Germline V lookup: CDR1 GTSNPN, CDR2 SVGIG (reference sequence). The CDR3 is 13 residues long. The CDR3 sequence: CAQGIAGAYEQYF. Here the CDR3 DNA reads TGTGCTCAGGGGATCGCAGGGGCCTACGAGCAGTACTTC.

The chain joins TRBV4-2 to TRBJ2-3; TRBD1 might be the D (5 bases). V lost 0 bases and J 8 bases, leaving 15 bases between the germline ends. Germline V gene data show CDR1 as LGHNA and CDR2 as YNFKEQ. The CDR3 spans 15 residues. The CDR3 DNA reads as TGTGCCAGCAGCCAAGATCAGGGTCGGGTTGCTACGCAGTATTTT. Its protein product is CASSQDQGRVATQYF.